The entry below gives a single TCR beta chain sequence along with its context. These data come from a study of blood T cell repertoires in COVID-19. Here immunoSEQ multiplex PCR was the method, and the copy in TCRdb shows in-frame clones only, minus some. The sample carries roughly 71,000 clones, just over 85% recorded once. Germline CDR1 is SNHLY and CDR2 is FYNNEI. After removal of 4 bases from V and 6 bases from J, the junction contained 7 bases not matched to a gene. The CDR3 is made up of 14 amino acids. The sequence was obtained from a man aged 25-40 years with acute or convalescent COVID-19. The sequenced sample was peripheral blood. The chain combines TRBV2 with TRBJ1-2; 8 bases align to TRBD1. The CDR3 bases are TGTGCCAGCAGTGGTTCCAGGGGGCGGGATGGCTACACCTTC. Amino acids: CASSGSRGRDGYTF.